This T cell receptor (beta chain) was captured in a study of blood T cell repertoires in COVID-19. Germline V gives CDR1 LNHDA, CDR2 SQIVND (reference sequence). The V end lost 3 bases, the J end lost 6 bases, and 18 bases lay between the germline ends. CDR3 length equals 16 residues. As processed by the authors: Amplifying reference gene primers gave estimates of nucleated cell counts. TCRdb keeps only in-frame clones here, not all; method: immunoSEQ multiplex PCR. Clonal size and the V and J genes are those of that table, whereas D and trimming came from the DNA. The profile shows approximately 300,000 clones, 85% to 90% of them singletons.

V gene TRBV19 combines with J gene TRBJ1-5, with D perhaps matching TRBD1 (6 bases). Sequenced input: PBMCs or T cells enriched from blood (not recorded which). The TCR originated in a woman aged 18-35 years who had recovered from COVID-19. Here the CDR3 DNA reads TGTGCCAGTAGTATGCGAGCAGCCCAAGGGGGTCAGCCCCAGCATTTT. Its translation is CASSMRAAQGGQPQHF.